This entry concerns a single TCR beta chain. Its cognate antigen is unknown. CDR1 and CDR2 from the germline V gene are MNHGY and SAAAGT. The CDR3 has 15 amino acids. Trimming cost V 7 bases and J 3 bases; bases outside gene matches: 6. This entry belongs to a study of blood T cells in healthy people across ages. It was about 9.4 milliliters of peripheral blood that were drawn from each donor. Study-wide findings and caveats: Older individuals had lower TCR beta diversity per million T cells (the decline was roughly linear). PBMCs went unsorted, and a conclusive naive versus antigen-experienced comparison was therefore prevented.

The use of a sample-barcoded 5' primer and a J-beta primer mix characterized a second PCR of roughly 6 to 11 cycles. TCRdb ran MiXCR on the 5' RACE reads and lists one entry per CDR3 protein. This table holds almost 1 million distinct CDR3 sequences, around 54% found once. The clonotype comes from a woman aged 60-70 years in good health. Sequenced sample: blood. J is TRBJ2-7 and V is TRBV6-8; 13 bases are shared with TRBD2. The CDR3 nucleotides are TGTGCCAGCACTCCCGGGACTAGCGGGAACTACGAGCAGTACTTC. Translated, it gives CASTPGTSGNYEQYF.